The 19 T cell receptor beta chains presented below share a single source sample, sequenced in a study of cytomegalovirus exposure and HLA in healthy donors. This PCR relied on a set of 60 Vbeta primers and 13 Jbeta primers. The data were produced by immunoSEQ multiplex PCR, yet TCRdb's version contains in-frame clones alone and is incomplete. The sample yields around 120,000 clones, around two thirds seen once. Sequencing was performed on PBMCs. These receptors were obtained from a woman aged 40 to 50 in good health and CMV-seropositive.

V and J are TRBV7-2 and TRBJ2-7; 7 positions agree with TRBD2. In germline, CDR1 is SGHTA, CDR2 FQGNSA. V shed 2 bases, J shed 2 bases, and the junction held 6 bases outside the gene matches. The CDR3 is 15 amino acids. CDR3 loop: CASSLKASGPYEQYF. CDR3 coding DNA: TGTGCCAGCAGCTTAAAGGCTAGCGGACCCTACGAGCAGTACTTC.

In its sample, this clone was seen a few times. The chain links TRBV4-1 to TRBJ2-1; TRBD1 aligns across 7 bases. This CDR3 has 12 residues. J lost 15 bases, V lost 1 base, and 6 bases had no gene match. Germline lookup yields CDR1 MGHRA and CDR2 YSYEKL. Here the CDR3 reads CASSQAEGARFF. The CDR3 nucleotides read TGCGCCAGCAGCCAAGCCGAGGGGGCACGGTTCTTC.

A word on this clone: The junction departs from germline at one end; a sequencing error may be responsible. Here the CDR3 DNA reads TGCGCCAGCGGCCAAGGTCTTTTTCAAGGACAGGTTAACAATCAGCCCCAGCATTTT. Translation gives CASGQGLFQGQVNNQPQHF. V gene TRBV4-1 combines with J gene TRBJ1-5; 7 bases are shared with TRBD1. Per germline, CDR1 MGHRA and CDR2 YSYEKL. CDR3 length: 19 residues.

The J gene is TRBJ2-1, the V gene TRBV5-1, with D possibly being TRBD1 (6 bases). This CDR3 contains 15 residues. Germline CDR1 and CDR2: SGHRS and YFSETQ. V lost 4 bases and J lost 5, with 16 bases in between. CDR3 amino acids: CASSDQGPQNNEQFF. The CDR3 nucleotides are TGCGCCAGCAGCGATCAGGGGCCCCAAAACAATGAGCAGTTCTTC.

This clone turned up a few times. The J gene is TRBJ2-7, the V gene TRBV7-9; TRBD1 aligns across 9 bases. The germline gives CDR1 SEHNR, CDR2 FQNEAQ (reference sequence). V shed 8 bases, J shed 2 bases, and the junction held 1 base outside the gene matches. CDR3 size: 12 residues. This chain's CDR3 is CASGDRAYEQYF. In DNA form, the CDR3 reads TGTGCCAGCGGGGACAGGGCCTACGAGCAGTACTTC.

V is TRBV2 and J is TRBJ1-4, with D uncertain. The CDR3 runs 14 residues. V was clipped by 4 bases and J by 2 bases, with 8 bases between them. Germline V gives CDR1 SNHLY, CDR2 FYNNEI. CDR3 amino acids: CASSVGGTNEKLFF. CDR3 sequence (DNA): TGTGCCAGCAGTGTAGGCGGGACTAATGAAAAACTGTTTTTT.

This clone has only a few counts. The chain joins TRBV9 to TRBJ1-2; D is possibly TRBD1 (6 bases). The CDR3 has 14 residues. The germline V gene encodes CDR1 SGDLS and CDR2 YYNGEE. Trimming pared 1 base from V and 4 bases from J, leaving 11 bases between. CDR3 sequence (DNA): TGTGCCAGCAGCGTATCAGGACAGAGCTATGGCTACACCTTC. Its translation is CASSVSGQSYGYTF.

The chain is built from TRBV28 and TRBJ2-3, with 7 bases aligning to TRBD2. Germline V CDR1 and CDR2: MDHEN, SYDVKM. V dropped 4 bases and J dropped 5; count of bases not matched to a gene: 9. CDR3 length: 15 amino acids. CDR3 region: CASSWASGLVDTQYF. CDR3 coding DNA: TGTGCCAGCAGTTGGGCTAGCGGTTTGGTAGATACGCAGTATTTT.

The chain couples TRBV18 to TRBJ1-2, with 7 positions matching TRBD1. The CDR3 is 16 residues long. CDR1 and CDR2 (germline): KGHSH, LQKENI. Unmatched junction bases numbered 9, after V lost 3 bases and J lost 2 bases. CDR3 residues: CASSPLTGNINYGYTF. DNA of the CDR3: TGTGCCAGCTCACCGCTGACAGGGAATATCAACTATGGCTACACCTTC.

This chain connects TRBV29-1 to TRBJ2-1; 16 bases match TRBD2. Trimming took 6 bases from V and 9 from J; bases not matched to a gene: 11. Germline assignment: CDR1 SQVTM and CDR2 ANQGSEA. CDR3 length: 16 amino acids. CDR3 in amino acids: CSVPGLAGGLSSEQFF. The DNA of the CDR3 is TGCAGCGTCCCGGGACTAGCGGGGGGGCTCTCGAGTGAGCAGTTCTTC.

The chain is built from TRBV9 and TRBJ2-1; 7 positions match TRBD1. The CDR3 spans 15 residues. CDR1 and CDR2 (germline): SGDLS, YYNGEE. J gave up 4 bases and V 0 bases, and 4 bases lay outside the gene matches. The CDR3, as DNA: TGTGCCAGCAGCGTAGGACAGGGACCTTACAATGAGCAGTTCTTC. It is translated as CASSVGQGPYNEQFF.

The V call is TRBV5-1, the J call TRBJ2-5; no definite D call. Trimming cost V 0 bases and J 2 bases, with 5 bases left between them. The germline V gene has CDR1 SGHRS and CDR2 YFSETQ. CDR3 length: 13 amino acids. The CDR3 spells CASSLGLQETQYF. CDR3 coding DNA: TGCGCCAGCAGCTTGGGTCTTCAAGAGACCCAGTACTTC.

This sequence joins TRBV7-9 and TRBJ2-5; weak D call: TRBD2 (5 bases). The germline V gene has CDR1 SEHNR and CDR2 FQNEAQ (reference sequence). The CDR3 runs to 13 residues. Trimming took 1 base from V and 6 from J, leaving 9 bases between them. CDR3 sequence reads: CASSLGGLQTQYF. The CDR3 DNA sequence: TGTGCCAGCAGCTTAGGCGGGTTACAGACCCAGTACTTC.

The chain uses TRBV5-4 and TRBJ2-3; 9 bases agree with TRBD2. From germline, CDR1 is SGHNT and CDR2 YYREEE (reference sequence). J gave up 5 bases and V 4 bases, and 11 bases lay outside the gene matches. The CDR3 spans 16 residues. In DNA form, the CDR3 reads TGTGCCAGCAGCACCCAAGCGGGGGGCCCCTTAGATACGCAGTATTTT. As protein: CASSTQAGGPLDTQYF. Together with reference TRBV5-4 and TRBJ2-3, the CDR3 gives the full variable domain: ETGVTQSPTHLIKTRGQQVTLRCSSQSGHNTVSWYQQALGQGPQFIFQYYREEENGRGNFPPRFSGLQFPNYSSELNVNALELDDSALYLCASSTQAGGPLDTQYFGPGTRLTVL.

The rearrangement joins TRBV14 to TRBJ1-1; 7 positions agree with TRBD1. The germline V gene encodes CDR1 SGHDN and CDR2 FVKESK. CDR3 length equals 14 residues. V gave up 1 base and J gave up 6 bases; unmatched junction bases: 5. CDR3 nucleotides: TGTGCCAGCAGCCAAGGAGGGGGCGTCGCTGAAGCTTTCTTT. Protein product: CASSQGGGVAEAFF.

This rearrangement joins TRBV6-5 to TRBJ2-5; a weak D match, TRBD1 (5 bases). V was clipped by 2 bases and J by 7 bases, with 5 bases between them. This CDR3 is built from 11 residues. CDR1 MNHEY and CDR2 SVGAGI come from the germline V gene. The CDR3 DNA follows: TGTGCCAGCAGTTACCAGGGGACCCAGTACTTC. Protein sequence: CASSYQGTQYF.

This rearrangement joins TRBV21-1 to TRBJ2-7; TRBD1 is the table's D call, not checked against the DNA. TRBV21-1 is a listed pseudogene. The CDR3 covers 14 residues. The CDR3 region has the DNA TGTGCCAGCTGCTCCGGGACAGAAACTTACGAGCAGTACTTC. Residues: CASCSGTETYEQYF.

V and J are TRBV23-1 and TRBJ1-4; D perhaps matches TRBD1 (5 bases). TRBV23-1 is identified as an open reading frame with a role that is uncertain. The CDR3 length is 16 residues. The V and J ends lost 3 bases and 8 bases respectively, with 19 bases between them. CDR3 protein: CASSQSAGVLREKLFF. CDR3 sequence (DNA): TGCGCCAGCAGTCAGTCCGCGGGGGTACTGAGAGAAAAACTGTTTTTT.

This clone was seen many times. The chain joins TRBV6-1 to TRBJ1-2; 7 nucleotides agree with TRBD1. The CDR3 is 13 residues long. The ends lost 5 bases at V and 8 bases at J; junction bases unmatched: 8. Germline CDR1 is MNHNS and CDR2 is SASEGT. In DNA form, the CDR3 reads TGTGCCAGCAGTCTATTGACAGGGAGAGGCTACACCTTC. It translates to CASSLLTGRGYTF.